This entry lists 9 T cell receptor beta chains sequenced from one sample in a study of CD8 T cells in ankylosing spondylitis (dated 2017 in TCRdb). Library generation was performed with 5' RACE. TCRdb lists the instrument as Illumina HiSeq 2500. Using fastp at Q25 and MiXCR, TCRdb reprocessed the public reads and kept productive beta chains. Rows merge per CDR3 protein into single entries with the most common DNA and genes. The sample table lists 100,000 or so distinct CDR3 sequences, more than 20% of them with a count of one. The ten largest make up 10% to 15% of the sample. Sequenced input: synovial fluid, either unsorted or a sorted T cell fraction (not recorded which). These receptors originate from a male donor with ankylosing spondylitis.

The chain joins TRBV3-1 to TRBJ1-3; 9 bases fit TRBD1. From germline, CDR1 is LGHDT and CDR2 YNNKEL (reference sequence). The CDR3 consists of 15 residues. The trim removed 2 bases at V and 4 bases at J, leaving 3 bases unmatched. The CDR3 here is CASSQLGQGGNTIYF. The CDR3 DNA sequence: TGTGCCAGCAGCCAATTGGGACAGGGAGGAAACACCATATATTTT.

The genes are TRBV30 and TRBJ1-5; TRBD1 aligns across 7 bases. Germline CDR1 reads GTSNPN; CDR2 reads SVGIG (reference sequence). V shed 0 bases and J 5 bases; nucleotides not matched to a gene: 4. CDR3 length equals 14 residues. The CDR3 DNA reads TGTGCCTGGAGTGTAGAAGGGGGCCATCAGCCCCAGCATTTT. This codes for CAWSVEGGHQPQHF.

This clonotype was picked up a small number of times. The CDR3 reads CASTPSLLWNEQFF. The CDR3 nucleotides are TGTGCCAGCACCCCATCACTGTTATGGAATGAGCAGTTCTTC. The chain has TRBV7-2 and TRBJ2-1, with D unresolved. CDR1 is SGHTA and CDR2 is FQGNSA in the germline V gene. The CDR3 sequence is 14 residues long. Trimming took off 7 bases at V and 7 bases at J, with 17 bases between the two ends.

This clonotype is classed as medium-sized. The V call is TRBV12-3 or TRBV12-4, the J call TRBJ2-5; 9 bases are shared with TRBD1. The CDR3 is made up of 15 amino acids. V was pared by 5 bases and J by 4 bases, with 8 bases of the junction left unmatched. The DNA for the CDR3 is TGTGCCAGCAGTAAGACCACAGGGGGCGGAGAGACCCAGTACTTC. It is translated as CASSKTTGGGETQYF.

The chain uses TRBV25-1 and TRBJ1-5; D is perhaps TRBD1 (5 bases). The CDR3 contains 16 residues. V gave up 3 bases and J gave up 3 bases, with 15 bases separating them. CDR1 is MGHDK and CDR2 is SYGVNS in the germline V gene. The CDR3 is CASSDGRAGTNQPQHF. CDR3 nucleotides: TGTGCCAGCAGTGACGGTAGGGCAGGGACCAATCAGCCCCAGCATTTT.

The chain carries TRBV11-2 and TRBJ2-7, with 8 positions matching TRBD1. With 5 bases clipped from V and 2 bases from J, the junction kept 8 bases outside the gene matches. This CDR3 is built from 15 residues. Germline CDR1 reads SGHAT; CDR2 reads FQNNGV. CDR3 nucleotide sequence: TGTGCCAGCAGCCAGGGGGCTGATCCGACCTACGAGCAGTACTTC. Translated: CASSQGADPTYEQYF.

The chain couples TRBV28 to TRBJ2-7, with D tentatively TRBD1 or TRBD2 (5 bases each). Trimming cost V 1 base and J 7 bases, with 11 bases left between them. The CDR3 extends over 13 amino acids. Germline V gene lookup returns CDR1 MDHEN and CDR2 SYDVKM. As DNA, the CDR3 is TGTGCCAGCAGTTTATCTCGGGGCCTAGAGCAGTACGTC. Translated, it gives CASSLSRGLEQYV.

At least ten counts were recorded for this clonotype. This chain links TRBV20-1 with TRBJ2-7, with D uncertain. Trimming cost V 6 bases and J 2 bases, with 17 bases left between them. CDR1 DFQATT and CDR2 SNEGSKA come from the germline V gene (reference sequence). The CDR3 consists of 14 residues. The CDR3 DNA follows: TGCAGTGCAAGCACGATAGCCTTTGCCTACGAGCAGTACTTC. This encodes CSASTIAFAYEQYF.

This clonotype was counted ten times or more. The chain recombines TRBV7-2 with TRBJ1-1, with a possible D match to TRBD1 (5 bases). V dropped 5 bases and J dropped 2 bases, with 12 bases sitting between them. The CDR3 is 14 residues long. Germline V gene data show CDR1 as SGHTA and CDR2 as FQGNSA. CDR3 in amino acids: CASSQSGGNTEAFF. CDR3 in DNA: TGTGCCAGCAGCCAATCGGGGGGAAACACTGAAGCTTTCTTT.